The following is a T cell receptor beta chain sequence with its context. Its matching antigen is unknown. A much larger clone sits a single nucleotide away, making a read error possible. Trimming stripped 1 base from V and 5 bases from J, with 13 bases between. The CDR3 runs 15 residues. Germline lookup yields CDR1 SGHNT and CDR2 YENEEA. This record belongs to a study of tumor-infiltrating lymphocytes in primary liver carcinoma. Overall study: Sequenced samples came back with roughly 3.5 to 7.5 million productive TCRbeta reads, and the counts looked alike across tissue types.

Total RNA (approximately 500 ng) served as template for TCR beta cDNA synthesis primed by a constant-region primer. ARM-PCR was slightly modified, and three nested multiplex PCR rounds with it gave rise to the TCR beta libraries. Two initial PCR rounds of approximately 10 cycles each paired TRBV1-TRBV30 forward primers with a C-beta reverse primer. TCRdb re-derived calls from the multiplex PCR reads in MiXCR, one entry per CDR3 protein. The table has roughly 180,000 distinct CDR3 sequences, over 50% seen once. Findings and limits, study-wide: Tumors and blood were compared for top-250-clone fraction, and tumors had the significantly higher value (p = 0.039).

Blood RNA originated from unsorted whole blood, with germline DNA additionally extracted. This chain joins TRBV11-3 and TRBJ2-3; D is perhaps TRBD2 (5 bases). The TCR was taken from a man between 35 and 55 years old with primary liver carcinoma and hepatitis B virus infection. The sample comprised peripheral blood. CDR3 sequence: CASSLGSSRIDTQYF. For the CDR3, the DNA is TGTGCCAGCAGCTTAGGGTCTAGCCGCATAGATACGCAGTATTTT.